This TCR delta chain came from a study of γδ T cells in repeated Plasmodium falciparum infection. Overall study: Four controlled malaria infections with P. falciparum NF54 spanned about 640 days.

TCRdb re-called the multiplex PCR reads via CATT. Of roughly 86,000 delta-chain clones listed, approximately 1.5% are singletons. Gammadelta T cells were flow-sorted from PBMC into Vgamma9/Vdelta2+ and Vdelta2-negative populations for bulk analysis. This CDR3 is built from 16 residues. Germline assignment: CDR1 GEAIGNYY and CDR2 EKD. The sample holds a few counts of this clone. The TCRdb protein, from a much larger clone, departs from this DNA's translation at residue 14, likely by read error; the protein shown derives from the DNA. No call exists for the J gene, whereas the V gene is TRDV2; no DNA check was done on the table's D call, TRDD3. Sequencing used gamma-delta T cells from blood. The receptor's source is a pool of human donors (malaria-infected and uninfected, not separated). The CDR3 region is CACDGVLGQGTDKPIF. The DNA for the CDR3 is TGTGCCTGTGACGGCGTACTGGGGCAGGGCACCGATAAACCCATCTTT.